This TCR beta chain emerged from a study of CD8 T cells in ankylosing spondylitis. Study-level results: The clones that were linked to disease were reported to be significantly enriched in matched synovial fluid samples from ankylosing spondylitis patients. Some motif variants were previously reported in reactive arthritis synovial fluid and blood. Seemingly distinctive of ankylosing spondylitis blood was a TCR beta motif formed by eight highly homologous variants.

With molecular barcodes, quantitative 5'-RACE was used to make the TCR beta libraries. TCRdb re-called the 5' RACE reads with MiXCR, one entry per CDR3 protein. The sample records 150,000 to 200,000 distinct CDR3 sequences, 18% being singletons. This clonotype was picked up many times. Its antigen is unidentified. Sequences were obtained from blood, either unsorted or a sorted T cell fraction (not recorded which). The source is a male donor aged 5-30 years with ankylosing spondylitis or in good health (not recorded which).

CDR3 in amino acids: CASSQGLGQGTVLTDTQYF. CDR3 sequence (DNA): TGCGCCAGCAGCCAAGGGTTGGGACAGGGGACCGTTCTCACAGATACGCAGTATTTT. This chain links TRBV4-3 with TRBJ2-3; 10 bases line up with TRBD1. This CDR3 has 19 residues. Germline-derived CDR1 and CDR2 are LGHNA and YSLEER. Trimming at V came to 1 base and at J to 2 bases, leaving 12 bases not matched to a gene.